This passage covers 18 T cell receptor beta chains from one sample sequenced in a study of T cell responses to AZD1222 COVID-19 vaccine. Profiled with immunoSEQ multiplex PCR; TCRdb holds only in-frame clones, not every one. In the table there are about 85,000 clones, around 85% of which are singletons. Sample: peripheral blood, taken on day 0 of AZD1222 vaccination. These receptors originate from an adult in good health.

The chain recombines TRBV28 with TRBJ2-7; 10 bases align to TRBD1. The V segment lost 4 bases and the J segment 2 bases; nucleotides outside the gene matches: 8. CDR1 and CDR2 from the germline V gene are MDHEN and SYDVKM. This CDR3 has 16 amino acids. The CDR3 nucleotides are TGTGCCAGCAGTTCCCCGGGACAGGGGAGCCCCTACGAGCAGTACTTC. Translating gives CASSSPGQGSPYEQYF.

The chain couples TRBV10-3 to TRBJ1-1; no clear D. Germline CDR1 is ENHRY and CDR2 is SYGVKD. V gave up 0 bases and J gave up 8 bases, with 10 bases separating them. The CDR3 contains 13 residues. The CDR3 here is CAISESRGREAFF. In DNA form, the CDR3 reads TGTGCCATCAGTGAGTCGAGAGGCAGAGAAGCTTTCTTT.

The CDR3 coding sequence is TGTGCCAGCAGCTTAGAGGGCACAGATACGCAGTATTTT. The encoded protein is CASSLEGTDTQYF. The gene calls are TRBV7-9 and TRBJ2-3; the D is unclear. Trimming removed 1 base at V and 1 base at J, with 3 bases between. The length of the CDR3 is 13 residues. From germline, CDR1 is SEHNR and CDR2 FQNEAQ (reference sequence).

Here the CDR3 reads CASSLSRYLEAFF. The CDR3 DNA reads as TGTGCCAGCAGTTTATCCCGATACCTGGAAGCTTTCTTT. The V call is TRBV28, the J call TRBJ1-1; D call uncertain. The germline gives CDR1 MDHEN, CDR2 SYDVKM. Between the trimmed V and J ends, which lost 1 base and 8 bases, there was a span of 11 bases. CDR3 length: 13 residues.

The table lists this clone with a few counts. The chain uses TRBV6-6 and TRBJ1-1; D ambiguous. The CDR3 runs to 14 residues. Trimming stripped 0 bases from V and 4 bases from J, with 9 bases between. In germline, CDR1 is MNHNY, CDR2 SVGAGI (reference sequence). The DNA of the CDR3 is TGTGCCAGCAGTTACTCGACCGGTGGCACTGAAGCTTTCTTT. As protein: CASSYSTGGTEAFF.

This chain links TRBV2 with TRBJ2-5; D not resolved. The germline V gene encodes CDR1 SNHLY and CDR2 FYNNEI. This CDR3 spans 10 amino acids. Trimming cost V 4 bases and J 5 bases, with 2 bases left between them. The CDR3, as DNA: TGTGCCAGCAGTGTGGAGACCCAGTACTTC. This gives the protein CASSVETQYF.

J is TRBJ1-2 and V is TRBV2; D gene uncertain. The germline gives CDR1 SNHLY, CDR2 FYNNEI. Trimming removed 3 bases at V and 4 bases at J, with 6 bases between. The CDR3 runs to 12 residues. The CDR3 nucleotides are TGTGCCAGCAGTGAGGGAATCTATGGCTACACCTTC. It translates to CASSEGIYGYTF.

The chain uses TRBV12-3 or TRBV12-4 and TRBJ2-5; unclear D gene. V lost 3 bases and J lost 4, with 9 bases in between. The CDR3 is made up of 13 amino acids. The CDR3 sequence: CASSFWVGETQYF. The CDR3 DNA is TGTGCCAGCAGTTTTTGGGTTGGAGAGACCCAGTACTTC.

This chain joins TRBV14 and TRBJ1-6; D gene ambiguous. Germline V gene sequence: CDR1 SGHDN, CDR2 FVKESK. The CDR3 loop spans 15 amino acids. V lost 0 bases and J lost 5, with 8 bases in between. CDR3 nucleotides: TGTGCCAGCAGCCAAGATCAGGCCCATAATTCACCCCTCCACTTT. This gives the protein CASSQDQAHNSPLHF.

CDR3 bases: TGTGCCAGCAGTTCCCGGGCCTTAAATCAGCCCCAGCATTTT. This gives the protein CASSSRALNQPQHF. The rearrangement joins TRBV6-5 to TRBJ1-5; no clear D gene. Per germline, CDR1 MNHEY and CDR2 SVGAGI. V gave up 4 bases and J gave up 4 bases, with 11 bases separating them. The CDR3 sequence is 14 residues long.

The chain carries TRBV4-3 and TRBJ2-1; D may be TRBD1 (5 bases). This CDR3 contains 16 residues. V lost 3 bases, J lost 8 bases, and 20 bases lay in between. Germline V lookup: CDR1 LGHNA, CDR2 YSLEER. The CDR3 bases are TGCGCCAGCAGCCACCAAATGGACAAGGGGCTCGATGAGCAGTTCTTC. This sequence encodes CASSHQMDKGLDEQFF.

The CDR3 sequence is CASSPTVGRNQPQHF. The CDR3 nucleotides are TGTGCCAGCAGCCCCACGGTGGGGCGGAATCAGCCCCAGCATTTT. The chain is built from TRBV7-8 and TRBJ1-5; D is possibly TRBD1 (5 bases). Trimming took off 5 bases at V and 4 bases at J, with 15 bases between the two ends. Germline values: CDR1 SGHVS, CDR2 FQNEAQ. The CDR3 has 15 amino acids. The full variable domain, completed using reference TRBV7-8 and TRBJ1-5, is GAGVSQSPRYKVAKRGQDVALRCDPISGHVSLFWYQQALGQGPEFLTYFQNEAQLDKSGLPSDRFFAERPEGSVSTLKIQRTQQEDSAVYLCASSPTVGRNQPQHFGDGTRLSIL.

This clone was seen once. This rearrangement joins TRBV7-9 to TRBJ2-1; the D gene is possibly TRBD2 (5 bases). The germline V gene has CDR1 SEHNR and CDR2 FQNEAQ (reference sequence). The ends were cut back, 5 bases at V and 4 bases at J, with 18 bases in the middle. This CDR3 comprises 16 residues. CDR3: CASSATNPNLYNEQFF. CDR3 coding DNA: TGTGCCAGCAGCGCGACTAACCCAAATCTGTACAATGAGCAGTTCTTC.

The chain uses TRBV6-5 and TRBJ1-4; 7 bases fit TRBD1. With 4 bases clipped from V and 8 bases from J, the junction kept 7 bases outside the gene matches. Germline CDR1 reads MNHEY; CDR2 reads SVGAGI. This CDR3 spans 14 amino acids. CDR3 bases: TGTGCCAGCAGTTTCCGACAGGGCCGGGAAAAACTGTTTTTT. Translating gives CASSFRQGREKLFF.

The chain carries TRBV24-1 and TRBJ2-6; D may be TRBD2 (5 bases). Trimming took 5 bases from V and 2 from J, leaving 9 bases between them. The CDR3 is 15 residues long. CDR1 is KGHDR, CDR2 SFDVKD, per germline. The CDR3 sequence: CATSGGGTGANVLTF. The DNA for the CDR3 is TGTGCCACCAGTGGTGGAGGCACTGGGGCCAACGTCCTGACTTTC.

This chain connects TRBV5-5 to TRBJ2-3; D is uncertain. Deletions cut 0 bases from V and 0 bases from J, with 8 bases between. From germline, CDR1 is SGHKS and CDR2 YYEKEE (reference sequence). The CDR3 spans 15 residues. As DNA, the CDR3 is TGTGCCAGCAGCTTGGTAGCTGGTAGCACAGATACGCAGTATTTT. It encodes CASSLVAGSTDTQYF.

This clone has a handful of counts. The V call is TRBV5-1, the J call TRBJ2-2; 7 nucleotides match TRBD2. CDR1 and CDR2 from the germline V gene are SGHRS and YFSETQ. V lost 4 bases to trimming and J lost 0 bases; unmatched junction nucleotides: 6. This CDR3 has 16 amino acids. CDR3 nucleotides: TGCGCCAGCAGCCGGACACTAGCGCCGAACACCGGGGAGCTGTTTTTT. Translated: CASSRTLAPNTGELFF.

The rearrangement uses TRBV29-1 and TRBJ1-2; D gene unclear. The length of the CDR3 is 10 residues. Germline CDR1 SQVTM, CDR2 ANQGSEA. Trimming took off 4 bases at V and 6 bases at J, with 6 bases between the two ends. The CDR3: CSVAVDGYTF. The CDR3, as DNA: TGCAGCGTTGCGGTGGATGGCTACACCTTC. The variable domain in full, completed from reference TRBV29-1 and TRBJ1-2, reads SAVISQKPSRDICQRGTSLTIQCQVDSQVTMMFWYRQQPGQSLTLIATANQGSEATYESGFVIDKFPISRPNLTFSTLTVSNMSPEDSSIYLCSVAVDGYTFGSGTRLTVV.